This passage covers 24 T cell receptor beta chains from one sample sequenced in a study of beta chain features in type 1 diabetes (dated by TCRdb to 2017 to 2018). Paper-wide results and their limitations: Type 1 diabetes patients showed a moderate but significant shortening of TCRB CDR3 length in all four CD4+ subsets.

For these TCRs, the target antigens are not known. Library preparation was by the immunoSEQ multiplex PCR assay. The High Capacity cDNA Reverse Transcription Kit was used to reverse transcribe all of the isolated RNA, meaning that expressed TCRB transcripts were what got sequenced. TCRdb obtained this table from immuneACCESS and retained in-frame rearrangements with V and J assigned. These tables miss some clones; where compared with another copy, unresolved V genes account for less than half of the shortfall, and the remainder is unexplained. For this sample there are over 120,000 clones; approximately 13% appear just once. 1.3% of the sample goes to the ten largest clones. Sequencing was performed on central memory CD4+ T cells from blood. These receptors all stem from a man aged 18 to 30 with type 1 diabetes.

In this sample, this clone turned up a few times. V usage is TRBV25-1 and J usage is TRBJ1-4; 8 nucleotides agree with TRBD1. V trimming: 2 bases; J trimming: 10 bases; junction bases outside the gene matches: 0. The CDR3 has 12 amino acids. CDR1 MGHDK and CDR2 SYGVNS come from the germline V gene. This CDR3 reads CASSEDRGKLFF. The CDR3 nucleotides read TGTGCCAGCAGTGAAGACAGGGGAAAACTGTTTTTT.

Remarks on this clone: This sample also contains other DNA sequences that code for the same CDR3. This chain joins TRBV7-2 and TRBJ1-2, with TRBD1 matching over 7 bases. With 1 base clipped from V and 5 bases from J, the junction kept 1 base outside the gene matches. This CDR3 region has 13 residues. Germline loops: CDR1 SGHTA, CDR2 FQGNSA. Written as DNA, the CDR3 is TGTGCCAGCAGCTTAGGACAGGGTTATGGCTACACCTTC. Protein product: CASSLGQGYGYTF.

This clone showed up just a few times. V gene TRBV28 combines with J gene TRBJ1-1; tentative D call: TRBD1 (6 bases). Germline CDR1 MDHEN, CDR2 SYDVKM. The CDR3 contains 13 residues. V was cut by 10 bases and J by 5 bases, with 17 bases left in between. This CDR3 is CATSWIGQTEAFF. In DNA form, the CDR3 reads TGTGCCACCTCATGGATAGGACAGACTGAAGCTTTCTTT.

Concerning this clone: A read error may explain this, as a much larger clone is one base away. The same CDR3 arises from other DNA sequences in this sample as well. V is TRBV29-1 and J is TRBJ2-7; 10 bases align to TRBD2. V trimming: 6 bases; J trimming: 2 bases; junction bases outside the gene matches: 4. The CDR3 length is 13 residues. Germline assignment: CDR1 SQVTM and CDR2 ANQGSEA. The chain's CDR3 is CSVLAGETYEQYF. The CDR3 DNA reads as TGCAGCGTGCTAGCGGGGGAGACCTACGAGCAGTACTTC.

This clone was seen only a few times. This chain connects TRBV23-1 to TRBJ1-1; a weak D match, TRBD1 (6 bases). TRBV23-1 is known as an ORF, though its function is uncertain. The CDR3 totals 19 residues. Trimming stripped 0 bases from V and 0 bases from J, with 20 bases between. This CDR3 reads CASSQSTNGEGEVNTEAFF. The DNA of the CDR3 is TGCGCCAGCAGTCAATCGACTAACGGGGAGGGGGAAGTGAACACTGAAGCTTTCTTT.

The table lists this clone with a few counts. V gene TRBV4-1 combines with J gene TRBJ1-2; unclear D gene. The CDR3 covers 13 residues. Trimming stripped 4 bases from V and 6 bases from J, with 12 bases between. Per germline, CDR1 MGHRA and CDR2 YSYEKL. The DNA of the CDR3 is TGCGCCAGCAGCCCTGTGAGGGAGGATGGCTACACCTTC. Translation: CASSPVREDGYTF.

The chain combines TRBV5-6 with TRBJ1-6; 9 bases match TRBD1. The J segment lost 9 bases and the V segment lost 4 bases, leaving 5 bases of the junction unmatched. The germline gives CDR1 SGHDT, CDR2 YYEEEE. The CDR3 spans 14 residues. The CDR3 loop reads CASSEGQGGSPLHF. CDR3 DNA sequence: TGTGCCAGCAGCGAGGGACAGGGCGGTTCACCCCTCCACTTT.

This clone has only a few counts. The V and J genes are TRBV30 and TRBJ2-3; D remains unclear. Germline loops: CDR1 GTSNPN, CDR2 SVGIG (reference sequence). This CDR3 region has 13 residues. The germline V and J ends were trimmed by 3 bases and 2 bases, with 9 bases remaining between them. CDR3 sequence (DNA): TGTGCCTGGAGGGCTATCCCCACAGATACGCAGTATTTT. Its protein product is CAWRAIPTDTQYF.

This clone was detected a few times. CDR3 protein: CASSPEGYNEQFF. DNA for the CDR3: TGTGCCAGCTCTCCGGAGGGATACAATGAGCAGTTCTTC. The V and J genes are TRBV18 and TRBJ2-1; D might be TRBD2 (6 bases). Germline assignment: CDR1 KGHSH and CDR2 LQKENI. Trimming left V 6 bases short and J 4 bases short, with 10 bases between. The CDR3 has 13 amino acids.

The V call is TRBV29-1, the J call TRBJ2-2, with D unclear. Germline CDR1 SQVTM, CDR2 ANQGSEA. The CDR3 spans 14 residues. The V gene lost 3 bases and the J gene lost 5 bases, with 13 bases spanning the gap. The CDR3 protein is CSVDNPRRTGELFF. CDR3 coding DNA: TGCAGCGTTGATAATCCCAGAAGGACCGGGGAGCTGTTTTTT.

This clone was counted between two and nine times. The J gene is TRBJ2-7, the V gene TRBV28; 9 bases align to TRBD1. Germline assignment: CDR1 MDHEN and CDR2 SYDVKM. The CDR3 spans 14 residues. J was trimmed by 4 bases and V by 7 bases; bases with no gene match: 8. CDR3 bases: TGTGCCAGCACAACGGGACAGGGTTTTTACGAGCAGTACTTC. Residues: CASTTGQGFYEQYF.

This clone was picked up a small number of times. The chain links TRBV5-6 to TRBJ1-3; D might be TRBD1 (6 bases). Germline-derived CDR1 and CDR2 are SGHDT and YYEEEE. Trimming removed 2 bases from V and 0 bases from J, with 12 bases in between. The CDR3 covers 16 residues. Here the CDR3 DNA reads TGTGCCAGCAGCTTAAAAGGGACACACTCTGGAAACACCATATATTTT. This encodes CASSLKGTHSGNTIYF.

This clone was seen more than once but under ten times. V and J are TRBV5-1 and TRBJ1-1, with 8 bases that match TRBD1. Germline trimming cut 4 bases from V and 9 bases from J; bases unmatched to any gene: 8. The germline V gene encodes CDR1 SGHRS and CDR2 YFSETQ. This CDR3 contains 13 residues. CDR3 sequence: CASSTGQGGKAFF. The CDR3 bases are TGCGCCAGCAGCACCGGACAGGGAGGGAAAGCTTTCTTT.

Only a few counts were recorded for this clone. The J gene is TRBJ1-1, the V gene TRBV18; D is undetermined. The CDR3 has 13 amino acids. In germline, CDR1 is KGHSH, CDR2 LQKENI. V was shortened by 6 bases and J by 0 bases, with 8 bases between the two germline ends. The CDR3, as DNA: TGTGCCAGCTCTACAAGAATGAACACTGAAGCTTTCTTT. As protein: CASSTRMNTEAFF.

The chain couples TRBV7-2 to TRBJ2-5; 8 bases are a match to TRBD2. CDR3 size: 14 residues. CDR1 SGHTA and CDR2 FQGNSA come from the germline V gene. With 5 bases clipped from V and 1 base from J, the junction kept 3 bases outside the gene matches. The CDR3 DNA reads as TGTGCCAGCAGCCCGGGGGGGCTCCAAGAGACCCAGTACTTC. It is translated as CASSPGGLQETQYF.

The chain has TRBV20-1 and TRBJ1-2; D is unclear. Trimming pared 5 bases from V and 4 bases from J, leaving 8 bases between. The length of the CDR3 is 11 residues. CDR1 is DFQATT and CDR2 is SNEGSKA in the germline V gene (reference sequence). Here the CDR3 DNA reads TGCAGTGCTTTGGAGACCTATGGCTACACCTTC. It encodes CSALETYGYTF.

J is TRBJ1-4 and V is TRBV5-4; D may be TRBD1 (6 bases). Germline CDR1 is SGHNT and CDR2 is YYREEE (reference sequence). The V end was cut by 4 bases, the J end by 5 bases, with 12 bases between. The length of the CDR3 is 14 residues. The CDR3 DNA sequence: TGTGCCAGCAGCCCCGGACAGCTCAATGAAAAACTGTTTTTT. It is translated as CASSPGQLNEKLFF.

As DNA, the CDR3 is TGTGCCAACGGACTAGCGGGGGCCTGGGATACGCAGTATTTT. This gives the protein CANGLAGAWDTQYF. The J gene is TRBJ2-3, the V gene TRBV11-2; 13 bases map to TRBD2. V lost 10 bases to trimming and J lost 6 bases; unmatched junction nucleotides: 7. The CDR3 has 14 residues. Germline-derived CDR1 and CDR2 are SGHAT and FQNNGV.

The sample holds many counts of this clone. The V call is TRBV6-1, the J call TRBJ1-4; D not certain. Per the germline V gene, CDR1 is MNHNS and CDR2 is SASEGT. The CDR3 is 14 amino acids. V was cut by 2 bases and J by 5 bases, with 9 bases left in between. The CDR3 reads CASSESEQNEKLFF. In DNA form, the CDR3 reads TGTGCCAGCAGTGAATCGGAACAAAATGAAAAACTGTTTTTT.

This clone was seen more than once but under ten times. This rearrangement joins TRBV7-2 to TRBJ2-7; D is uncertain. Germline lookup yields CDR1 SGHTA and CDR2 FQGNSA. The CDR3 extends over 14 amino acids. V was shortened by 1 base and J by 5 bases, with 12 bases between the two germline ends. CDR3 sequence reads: CASSLGRLDDEQYF. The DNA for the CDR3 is TGTGCCAGCAGCTTAGGCAGGTTAGACGACGAGCAGTACTTC.

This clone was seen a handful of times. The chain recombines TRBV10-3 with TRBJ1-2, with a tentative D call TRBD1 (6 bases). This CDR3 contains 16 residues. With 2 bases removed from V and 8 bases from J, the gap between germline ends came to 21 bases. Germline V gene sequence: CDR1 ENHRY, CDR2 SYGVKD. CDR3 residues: CAISEHRAGVDKGYTF. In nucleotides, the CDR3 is TGTGCCATCAGTGAGCATCGGGCAGGGGTGGATAAGGGCTACACCTTC.

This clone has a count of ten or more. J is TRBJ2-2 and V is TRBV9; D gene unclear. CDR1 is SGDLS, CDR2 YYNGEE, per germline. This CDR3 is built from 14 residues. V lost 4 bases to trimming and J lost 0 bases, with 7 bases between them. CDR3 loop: CASSPGTNTGELFF. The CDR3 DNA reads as TGTGCCAGCAGCCCTGGGACGAACACCGGGGAGCTGTTTTTT.

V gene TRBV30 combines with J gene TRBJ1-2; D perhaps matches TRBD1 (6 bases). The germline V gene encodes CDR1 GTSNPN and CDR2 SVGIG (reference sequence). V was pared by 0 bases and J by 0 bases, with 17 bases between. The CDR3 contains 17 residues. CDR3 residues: CAWSVGTGSYSNYGYTF. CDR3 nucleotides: TGTGCCTGGAGTGTAGGTACAGGGAGCTATTCTAACTATGGCTACACCTTC.

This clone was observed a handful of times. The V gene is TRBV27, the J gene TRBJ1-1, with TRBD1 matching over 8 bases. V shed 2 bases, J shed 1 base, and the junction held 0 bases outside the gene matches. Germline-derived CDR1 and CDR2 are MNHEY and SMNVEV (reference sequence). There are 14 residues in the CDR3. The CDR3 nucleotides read TGTGCCAGCAGTTTACAGGGGGCGAACACTGAAGCTTTCTTT. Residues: CASSLQGANTEAFF.